Only a few counts were recorded for the clone carrying this T cell receptor beta chain. The V end lost 0 bases, the J end lost 5 bases, and 17 bases lay between the germline ends. The germline V gene encodes CDR1 SGHVS and CDR2 FQNEAQ. This CDR3 has 16 amino acids. The data originate from a study of blood T cell repertoires in COVID-19. At the level of the study: Specimens from acute and convalescent COVID-19 originated in the United States, Italy and Spain. Sources were T cells, B-cell-depleted T cells, or PBMCs; the material itself was cDNA or gDNA.

Assignments of participants to cohorts depended upon their own reported clinical history. The authors' processing: The assay estimated nucleated cells by amplifying reference gene primers. Sequencing was performed with immunoSEQ multiplex PCR; in TCRdb, only in-frame clones are kept and a portion is missing. The DNA gave D and trimming, while V, J and clone size come from that table. The top ten clones hold 3% to 4.5% of a sample with 200,000 or so clones, roughly 88% of them seen once. This chain links TRBV7-8 with TRBJ2-7; D gene unclear. Specimen: PBMCs or T cells enriched from blood (not recorded which). The clonotype was recovered from a woman aged 40 to 49 with acute COVID-19. This CDR3 reads CASSLAGDIQWNEQYF. The CDR3 DNA follows: TGTGCCAGCAGCTTAGCTGGCGACATCCAGTGGAACGAGCAGTACTTC.